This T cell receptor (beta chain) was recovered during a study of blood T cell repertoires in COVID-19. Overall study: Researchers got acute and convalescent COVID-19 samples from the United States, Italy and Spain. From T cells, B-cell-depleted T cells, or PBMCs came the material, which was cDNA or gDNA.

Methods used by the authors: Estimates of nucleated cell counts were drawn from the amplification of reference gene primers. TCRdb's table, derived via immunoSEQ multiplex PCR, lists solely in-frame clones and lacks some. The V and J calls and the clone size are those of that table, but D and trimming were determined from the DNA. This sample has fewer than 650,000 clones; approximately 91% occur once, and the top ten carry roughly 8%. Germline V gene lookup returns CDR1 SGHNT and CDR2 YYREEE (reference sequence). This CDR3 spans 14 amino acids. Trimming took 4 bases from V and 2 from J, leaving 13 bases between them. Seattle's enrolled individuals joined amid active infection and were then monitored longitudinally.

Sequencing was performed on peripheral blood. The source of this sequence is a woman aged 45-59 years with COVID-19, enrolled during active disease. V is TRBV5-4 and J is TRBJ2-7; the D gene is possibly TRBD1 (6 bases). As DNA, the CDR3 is TGTGCCAGCAGCCCCCGGGACAAGACCTACGAGCAGTACTTC. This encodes CASSPRDKTYEQYF.